A selection of T cell receptor beta chains follows, all from one sample in a study of blood T cell repertoires in COVID-19. TCRdb's table, derived via immunoSEQ multiplex PCR, lists solely in-frame clones and lacks some. In the table there are 120,000 or so clones, around nine tenths of which are singletons. Sequencing was carried out using peripheral blood. Receptor source: a man aged 50-59 years with acute or convalescent COVID-19. CDR3s include the opening cysteine and the closing phenylalanine or tryptophan. The D gene is left open where the match is weak. Some rows mark clone size as missing; the rest say once, few, many or name a class of expanded clone.

TRBV28	NA	TRBJ2-1	TRBD2	CASSFQQGVAGGEQFF	TGTGCCAGCAGTTTTCAACAGGGTGTGGCGGGAGGAGAGCAGTTCTTC
TRBV24-1	NA	TRBJ2-3	TRBD1	CAASSGTGGIADTQYF	TGTGCCGCATCATCCGGGACAGGGGGCATCGCAGATACGCAGTATTTT
TRBV7-2	NA	TRBJ2-7	TRBD1	CASSLTGQGSYEQYF	TGTGCCAGCAGCTTAACCGGACAGGGCTCCTACGAGCAGTACTTC
TRBV10-2	NA	TRBJ2-7	TRBD2	CASSDQTSGSPYEQYF	TGCGCCAGCAGTGACCAGACTAGCGGGAGCCCCTACGAGCAGTACTTC
TRBV19	NA	TRBJ1-5	TRBD1	CASSTGQGSNQPQHF	TGTGCCAGTAGTACCGGACAGGGTAGTAATCAGCCCCAGCATTTT
TRBV15	NA	TRBJ2-3	NA	CATSRGNWEDTQYF	TGTGCCACCAGCAGAGGTAATTGGGAGGATACGCAGTATTTT
TRBV27	NA	TRBJ1-2	TRBD1	CASSSPGQTIYGYTF	TGTGCCAGCAGTTCCCCGGGACAGACAATTTATGGCTACACCTTC
TRBV18	NA	TRBJ1-1	NA	CASSPLAGVNTEAFF	TGTGCCAGCTCACCACTAGCAGGGGTGAACACTGAAGCTTTCTTT
TRBV5-4	NA	TRBJ2-5	NA	CASSLGQRTGGETQYF	TGTGCCAGCAGCTTGGGTCAGCGGACTGGAGGGGAGACCCAGTACTTC
TRBV28	NA	TRBJ1-1	NA	CASSSNAPPARGEAFF	TGTGCCAGCAGCTCCAATGCCCCTCCTGCTCGGGGTGAAGCTTTCTTT
TRBV9	few	TRBJ2-7	NA	CASSVATGSQYEQYF	TGTGCCAGCAGCGTAGCGACAGGCTCGCAATACGAGCAGTACTTC
TRBV3-1/TRBV3-2	NA	TRBJ2-1	TRBD2	CASSQGRVASGREEQFF	TGTGCCAGCAGCCAAGGGAGGGTCGCTAGCGGCCGGGAGGAGCAGTTCTTC
TRBV5-1	NA	TRBJ1-2	NA	CASSDDGTGIYGYTF	TGCGCCAGCAGCGACGACGGTACAGGGATCTATGGCTACACCTTC
TRBV30	NA	TRBJ1-1	TRBD1	CAWAGQSNTEAFF	TGTGCCTGGGCGGGACAGTCGAACACTGAAGCTTTCTTT